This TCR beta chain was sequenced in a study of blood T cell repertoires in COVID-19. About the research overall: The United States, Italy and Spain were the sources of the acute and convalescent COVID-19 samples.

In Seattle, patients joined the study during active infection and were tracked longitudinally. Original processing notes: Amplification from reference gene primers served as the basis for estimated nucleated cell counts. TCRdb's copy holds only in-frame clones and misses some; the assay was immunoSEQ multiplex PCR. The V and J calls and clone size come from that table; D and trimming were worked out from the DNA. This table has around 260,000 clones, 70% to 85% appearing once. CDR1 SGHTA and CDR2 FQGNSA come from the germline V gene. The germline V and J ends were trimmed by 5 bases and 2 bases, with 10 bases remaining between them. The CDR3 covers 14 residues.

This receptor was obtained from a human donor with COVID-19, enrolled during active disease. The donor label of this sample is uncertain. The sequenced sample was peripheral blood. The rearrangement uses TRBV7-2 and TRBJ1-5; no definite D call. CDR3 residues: CASSPWEGNQPQHF. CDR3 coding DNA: TGTGCCAGCAGCCCTTGGGAGGGCAATCAGCCCCAGCATTTT.